The following is a TCR beta chain sequence with its context. Its antigen is currently unknown. A read error is possible here, since a much larger clone lies one base away. This record comes from a study of lung T cells in sarcoidosis with Löfgren's syndrome. General study results and limits: TRAV12-1 and TRBV2 were reportedly most expanded in Löfgren's patients.

One entry per CDR3 protein, called by TCRdb with MiXCR from the reads. The sample includes more than 50,000 distinct CDR3 sequences, 20% to 25% of them seen just once. Germline V CDR1 and CDR2: SGHTA, FQGNSA. J lost 8 bases, V lost 5 bases, and 7 bases had no gene match. The CDR3 spans 13 residues. The sequenced material came from CD4+ T cells from PBMCs. The chain uses TRBV7-2 and TRBJ1-1; 8 positions agree with TRBD1. This receptor was taken from a human donor with sarcoidosis (Löfgren's syndrome or another form), or a control subject (not recorded which). The CDR3 loop is CASSPARDREAFF. The CDR3 DNA reads TGTGCCAGCAGCCCGGCCCGGGACAGGGAAGCTTTCTTT.